The 5 T cell receptor beta chains presented below share a single source sample, sequenced in a study of blood T cell repertoires in COVID-19. Assay used: immunoSEQ multiplex PCR; TCRdb lists only in-frame clones, some missing. This sample has 70,000 to 95,000 clones, with approximately 80% found just once. Specimen: peripheral blood. The receptors here all came from a human donor in a cohort sampled during active COVID-19.

The V gene is TRBV6-6, the J gene TRBJ2-7; tentative D call: TRBD2 (6 bases). The CDR3 is 14 residues long. Germline V gene sequence: CDR1 MNHNY, CDR2 SVGAGI (reference sequence). V lost 5 bases and J 4 bases, leaving 15 bases between the germline ends. CDR3 residues: CASSDGTAIYEQYF. The DNA for the CDR3 is TGTGCCAGCAGTGACGGGACTGCTATTTACGAGCAGTACTTC.

The chain uses TRBV29-1 and TRBJ2-3; 11 bases map to TRBD1. The CDR3 has 14 amino acids. The junction had 7 bases not matched to a gene; V was cut back by 5 bases and J by 6 bases. The V gene's germline CDR1 is SQVTM and CDR2 ANQGSEA. CDR3 sequence reads: CSVPDRGLWDTQYF. The CDR3 bases are TGCAGCGTTCCGGACAGGGGGCTATGGGATACGCAGTATTTT.

The J gene is TRBJ2-7, the V gene TRBV3-1 (or the pseudogene TRBV3-2); D is unresolved. V was cut by 1 base and J by 7 bases, with 14 bases left in between. The CDR3 spans 14 residues. Germline CDR1 is LGHDT and CDR2 is YNNKEL (reference sequence). CDR3 sequence (DNA): TGTGCCAGCAGCCAAGGGCCTAGACCTGCGGAGCAGTACTTC. Translating it yields CASSQGPRPAEQYF.

J is TRBJ2-3 and V is TRBV7-3; 7 bases agree with TRBD2. The CDR3 has 15 amino acids. The V gene's germline CDR1 is SGHTA and CDR2 FQGTGA. The trim removed 2 bases at V and 2 bases at J, leaving 4 bases unmatched. The CDR3 reads CASSLGRGYTDTQYF. The CDR3 nucleotides are TGTGCCAGCAGCTTAGGGCGGGGGTACACAGATACGCAGTATTTT.

The V gene is TRBV5-1, the J gene TRBJ1-5; 12 bases align to TRBD1. The V and J ends lost 4 bases and 2 bases, in that order; junction bases with no gene match: 7. The CDR3 sequence is 17 residues long. CDR1 and CDR2 (germline): SGHRS, YFSETQ. CDR3 in amino acids: CASSTGTGGMGNQPQHF. In DNA, the CDR3 is TGCGCCAGCAGCACAGGGACAGGGGGCATGGGCAATCAGCCCCAGCATTTT.